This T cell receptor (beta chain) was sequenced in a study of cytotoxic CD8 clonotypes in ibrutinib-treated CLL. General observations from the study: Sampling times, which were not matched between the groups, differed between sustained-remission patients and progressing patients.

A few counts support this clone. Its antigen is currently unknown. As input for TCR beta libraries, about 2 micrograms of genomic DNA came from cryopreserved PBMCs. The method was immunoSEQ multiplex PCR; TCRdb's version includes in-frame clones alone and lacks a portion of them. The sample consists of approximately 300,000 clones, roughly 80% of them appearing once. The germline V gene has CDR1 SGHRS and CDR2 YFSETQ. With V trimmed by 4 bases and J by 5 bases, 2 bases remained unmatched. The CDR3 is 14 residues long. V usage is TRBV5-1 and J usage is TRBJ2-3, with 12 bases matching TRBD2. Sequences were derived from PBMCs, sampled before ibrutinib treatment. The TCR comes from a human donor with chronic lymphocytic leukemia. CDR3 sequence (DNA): TGCGCCAGCAGCGCGGGACTAGCGGGAGATACGCAGTATTTT. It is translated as CASSAGLAGDTQYF. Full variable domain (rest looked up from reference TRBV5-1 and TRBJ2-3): KAGVTQTPRYLIKTRGQQVTLSCSPISGHRSVSWYQQTPGQGLQFLFEYFSETQRNKGNFPGRFSGRQFSNSRSEMNVSTLELGDSALYLCASSAGLAGDTQYFGPGTRLTVL.